This record covers a single T cell receptor beta chain. The target antigen is unknown. This specimen comes from a study of cytomegalovirus exposure and HLA in healthy donors. General observations from the study: An observed cluster of highly shared sequence variants was recorded as a likely sequencing artifact. It was in a later analysis that TCR association rates were seen to vary by HLA locus, highest for DRB1 and lowest for HLA-C. Earlier analysis yielded a pattern in which most TCR beta V segments were productive about 90% or about 30% of the time.

V lost 3 bases and J 7 bases, leaving 12 bases between the germline ends. Germline V gene sequence: CDR1 SQVTM, CDR2 ANQGSEA. This CDR3 comprises 12 residues. Amplification used 60 Vbeta primers and 13 Jbeta primers. This table comes from immunoSEQ multiplex PCR, and its TCRdb copy is limited to in-frame clones, with some not included. Altogether fewer than 200,000 clones are present, about 82% being singletons, with the ten largest covering 0.6% to 0.95%. The receptor was derived from a female donor in good health and CMV-seronegative. The chain is built from TRBV29-1 and TRBJ1-1; a weak D match, TRBD1 (6 bases). Sequencing was done on a sample of PBMCs. CDR3 DNA sequence: TGCAGCGTTGACGGGGGGCGAGGTGAAGCTTTCTTT. Amino acids: CSVDGGRGEAFF.